This TCR beta chain was sequenced during a study of Graves' ophthalmopathy and Graves' hyperthyroidism (dated by TCRdb to the late 2010s). Context from the whole study: Peripheral blood samples were taken at the time of initial diagnosis, before any treatment was given. To tell Graves' ophthalmopathy apart from Graves' hyperthyroidism, and to predict which patients would progress to ophthalmopathy, the study relied on TCR beta repertoire signatures. In total, around 140 blood samples were TCR-sequenced: 40 to 45 ophthalmopathy, roughly 77 hyperthyroidism and 17 hyperthyroidism-to-ophthalmopathy patients. To explore V-J signatures that distinguish ophthalmopathy from hyperthyroidism, a discovery set of about 99 patients was enrolled, made up of 43 with ophthalmopathy and around 57 with stable hyperthyroidism. For independent validation, a separate cohort was made up of fewer than 20 hyperthyroidism patients plus 17 patients who later progressed from hyperthyroidism to ophthalmopathy. In 6 or 7 hyperthyroidism patients, T-cell repertoires of thyroid tissue and blood were compared. Following sample collection, hyperthyroidism patients were given methimazole at a starting dose of 30 mg daily, and ophthalmopathy patients were given high-dose intravenous methylprednisolone. The approximately 100 discovery patients were divided at random into training and test sets in a 7:3 ratio.

From the germline V gene (reference sequence), CDR1 is GTSNPN and CDR2 is SVGIG. V is reduced by 4 bases and J by 4 bases, leaving a spacing of 8 bases between them. CDR3 length: 11 amino acids, cysteine to phenylalanine. Only CDR3 DNA is held: 33 bases, read in frame from base 1. This clonotype has more than one count but fewer than ten. Its antigen remains unidentified. It has no much larger one-base neighbor in the sample; base qualities were not kept. Findings and caveats that apply to the study as a whole: Most expanded thyroid clonotypes with a frequency above 0.001 also appeared in blood, which suggests that blood repertoires may reflect the immune response in the thyroid. Sample size was not predetermined statistically, and investigators were not blinded to group allocation. The 13-signature model separated ophthalmopathy from stable hyperthyroidism with around 90% sensitivity and around 81% specificity in cross-validation, and 80%/75% in the test set. In validation, the model predicted ophthalmopathy progression with about 71% sensitivity and approximately 78% specificity; roughly 12 predicted patients were CT-confirmed with GO in a median of 6.5 months.

TCR beta CDR3 regions were amplified from RNA transcripts for repertoire sequencing. HTBI primers and the Qiagen OneStep RT-PCR kit were used in a first-round RT-PCR, which was followed by a second-round multiplex PCR, size selection and purification. Libraries were sequenced on an Illumina HiSeq2000 using paired-end 100 bp reads. From the authors' description of their analysis: SOAPnuke was used to process the reads, throwing out any read that had adapters, had uncalled bases, had a mean Phred below 15, or lacked an exact constant-primer or identifier match. COPE v1.2.5 was used to merge the high-quality paired reads. Each unique nucleotide sequence was treated as a clonotype, and MiTCR v1.1 was used to align the clonotypes to the IMGT TRB V, D and J references. The analysis was limited to V-J combinations with a frequency above 0.0001, which together covered 98% to 99.2% of repertoires. A TCR clonal expansion and chaos score per V-J combination was defined as the ratio of F50 clonal expansion to chaos observed in the TCRdist matrix. Welch's t-statistics and random forest were used to narrow the features down to approximately 13 V-J combinations, which were then fed into a naive Bayes classifier. The Morisita-Horn index was used to measure how similar the thyroid and blood repertoires were. Clones were called with MiXCR by TCRdb after fastp trimmed the public reads at Q25, and only in-frame beta chains were retained. Rows matching on CDR3 protein sequence are summarized as one entry with the most common DNA and genes. For this entry, the V and J calls and clone size follow TCRdb and not the study's own pipeline. This sample gives around 470,000 distinct CDR3 sequences in total; around 14% of them show up just once. The top ten hold 9.8% of the sample.

Ophthalmopathy patients were characterized by moderately to severely active disease, a Clinical Activity Score of at least 3, a NOSPECS grade of at least 4, and a disease duration under 3 months. Patients were excluded if they had other autoimmune diseases, uncontrolled infections, pregnancy or lactation. Diagnosis relied on clinical symptoms, serum thyroxine, TRAb, thyroid ultrasound and orbital computed tomography. PBMCs were isolated from more than 9 ml of fresh peripheral blood by Ficoll-Paque density gradient centrifugation. Total RNA was extracted with Trizol reagent and quality-checked on an Agilent 2100 Bioanalyzer.

The V and J genes are TRBV30 and TRBJ2-7, with the D gene call left open. Sequenced material: blood. The sequence came from a woman aged 25 to 39 with Graves' ophthalmopathy. Donor details come from another sample of the same person, matched by shared clones. The encoded CDR3 is CAWTSGYEQYF. The DNA sequence is as follows: TGTGCCTGGACTTCTGGGTACGAGCAGTACTTC.